A single TCR beta chain is shown here with its context. Its target is not known. Because the CDR3 is missing its conserved closing phenylalanine or tryptophan, this is likely a read error. This entry comes from a study of T cells in Graves' hyperthyroidism and ophthalmopathy. Researchers took RNA transcripts and amplified the TCR beta CDR3 regions from them. The study used the HTBI primer set for a first-round RT-PCR of the TCR CDR3. TCRdb processed the multiplex PCR reads anew with MiXCR; each CDR3 protein has one entry. The repertoire holds about 600,000 distinct CDR3 sequences, with approximately 15% as singletons. Study-level findings and limits: The model's output predicted ophthalmopathy at a median of about 6.5 months prior to onset. Most thyroid-expanded clonotypes above 0.001 were also found in blood.

PBMCs were sourced from roughly 9.1 ml fresh peripheral blood. The TCR originated in a woman younger than 35 with Graves' ophthalmopathy. Material: blood.

CDR3 loop: CASSVRGTSGRWTDTQYV. The CDR3 coding sequence is TGTGCCAGCAGCGTACGAGGGACTAGCGGGAGGTGGACAGATACGCAGTATGTT. This sequence joins TRBV9 and TRBJ2-3; 15 bases fit TRBD2. The germline CDR1 and CDR2 sequences are SGDLS and YYNGEE. J lost 3 bases, V lost 1 base, and 6 bases had no gene match. This CDR3 comprises 18 residues.